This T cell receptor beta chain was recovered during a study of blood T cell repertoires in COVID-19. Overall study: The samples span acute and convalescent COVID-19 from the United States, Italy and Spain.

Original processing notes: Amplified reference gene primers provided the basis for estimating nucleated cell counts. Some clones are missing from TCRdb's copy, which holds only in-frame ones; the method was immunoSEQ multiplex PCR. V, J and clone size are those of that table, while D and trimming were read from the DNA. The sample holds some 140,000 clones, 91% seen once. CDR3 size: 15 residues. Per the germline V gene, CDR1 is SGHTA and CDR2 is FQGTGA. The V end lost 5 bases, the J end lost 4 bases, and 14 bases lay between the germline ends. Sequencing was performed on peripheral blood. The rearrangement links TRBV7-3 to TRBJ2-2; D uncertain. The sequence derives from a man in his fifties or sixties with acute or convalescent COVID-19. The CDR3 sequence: CASSPTAHATGELFF. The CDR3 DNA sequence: TGTGCCAGCAGCCCCACAGCCCATGCCACCGGGGAGCTGTTTTTT. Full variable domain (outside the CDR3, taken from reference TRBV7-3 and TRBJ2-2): GAGVSQTPSNKVTEKGKYVELRCDPISGHTALYWYRQSLGQGPEFLIYFQGTGAADDSGLPNDRFFAVRPEGSVSTLKIQRTERGDSAVYLCASSPTAHATGELFFGEGSRLTVL.